These 19 T cell receptor beta chains originate from one sample sequenced in a study of cytomegalovirus exposure and HLA in healthy donors. Both 60 Vbeta primers and 13 Jbeta primers went into the PCR. This table comes from immunoSEQ multiplex PCR, and its TCRdb copy is limited to in-frame clones, with some not included. The sample carries about 160,000 clones, around 84% recorded once. The sample comprised PBMCs. Receptors were obtained from a man between 18 and 35 years old in good health and CMV-seronegative.

The chain recombines TRBV30 with TRBJ1-5; D is perhaps TRBD1 (5 bases). Germline values: CDR1 GTSNPN, CDR2 SVGIG (reference sequence). Trimming took 0 bases from V and 4 from J, leaving 10 bases between them. This CDR3 has 14 residues. The CDR3 protein is CAWSVRGINQPQHF. As DNA, the CDR3 is TGTGCCTGGAGTGTAAGGGGAATTAATCAGCCCCAGCATTTT.

V usage is TRBV5-1 and J usage is TRBJ2-7; 10 positions match TRBD1. The V gene's germline CDR1 is SGHRS and CDR2 YFSETQ. V lost 4 bases to trimming and J lost 1 base; unmatched junction nucleotides: 5. This CDR3 region has 15 residues. CDR3 DNA sequence: TGCGCCAGCAGCCCGGACAGGGGGGGGTCCTACGAGCAGTACTTC. This sequence encodes CASSPDRGGSYEQYF.

V gene TRBV5-1 combines with J gene TRBJ2-5; TRBD2 matches at 7 bases. The CDR3 runs to 13 residues. V lost 4 bases to trimming and J lost 1 base; unmatched junction nucleotides: 1. Germline V gene data show CDR1 as SGHRS and CDR2 as YFSETQ. As DNA, the CDR3 is TGCGCCAGCAGCCGGGGGGTCCAAGAGACCCAGTACTTC. Amino acid sequence: CASSRGVQETQYF.

The chain links TRBV12-1 to TRBJ1-2; the D call in the table, TRBD1, was not verified against the DNA. TRBV12-1 is a pseudogene. The CDR3 runs 18 residues. The chain's CDR3 is CASSFAPRRDESSYGYTF. CDR3 sequence (DNA): TGTGCCAGCAGCTTTGCGCCCCGCAGGGATGAATCATCCTATGGCTACACCTTC.

The rearrangement uses TRBV7-9 and TRBJ1-3; 7 positions agree with TRBD1. The CDR3 spans 15 residues. Trimming cost V 4 bases and J 0 bases; bases outside gene matches: 3. Germline V gives CDR1 SEHNR, CDR2 FQNEAQ (reference sequence). The CDR3 sequence: CASSSGQISGNTIYF. CDR3 DNA sequence: TGTGCCAGCAGCTCGGGACAGATCTCTGGAAACACCATATATTTT.

The chain has TRBV7-2 and TRBJ2-3; 9 bases map to TRBD2. Germline CDR1 SGHTA, CDR2 FQGNSA. CDR3 length: 14 residues. V lost 3 bases to trimming and J lost 6 bases; unmatched junction nucleotides: 4. The DNA of the CDR3 is TGTGCCAGCAGCTTCAGGAGCGGGGGGGATACGCAGTATTTT. This encodes CASSFRSGGDTQYF.

The chain couples TRBV23-1 to TRBJ2-7; 9 positions match TRBD2. TRBV23-1 is marked as an open reading frame, function uncertain. With 2 bases clipped from V and 2 bases from J, the junction kept 16 bases outside the gene matches. The CDR3 has 19 residues. The CDR3 bases are TGCGCCAGCAGTCAAGCATCGCATCCTGACCCTAGCGGGACCTACGAGCAGTACTTC. Amino acid sequence: CASSQASHPDPSGTYEQYF.

The rearrangement joins TRBV6-5 to TRBJ2-7; D may be TRBD1 (5 bases). Germline V gene data show CDR1 as MNHEY and CDR2 as SVGAGI. The length of the CDR3 is 16 residues. V lost 0 bases and J 3 bases, leaving 15 bases between the germline ends. CDR3 coding DNA: TGTGCCAGCAGTTACTCGTCTTCAGGGCAGTTCTACGAGCAGTACTTC. As protein: CASSYSSSGQFYEQYF.

The chain uses TRBV28 and TRBJ2-1; 8 bases are shared with TRBD2. CDR3 length equals 15 residues. From germline, CDR1 is MDHEN and CDR2 SYDVKM. With 4 bases clipped from V and 6 bases from J, the junction kept 8 bases outside the gene matches. The CDR3, as DNA: TGTGCCAGCAGTTCGGGACTAGAGATAGGCAATGAGCAGTTCTTC. Encoded protein: CASSSGLEIGNEQFF.

This clone showed up just once. The rearrangement joins TRBV9 to TRBJ2-1, with D tentatively TRBD2 (5 bases). Per germline, CDR1 SGDLS and CDR2 YYNGEE. V lost 6 bases and J lost 0, with 13 bases in between. The CDR3 has 15 amino acids. The CDR3: CASTAGASSYNEQFF. CDR3 nucleotides: TGTGCCAGCACTGCGGGCGCGAGCTCCTACAATGAGCAGTTCTTC.

This clone has only one observation. The chain combines TRBV28 with TRBJ1-4; TRBD1 matches at 8 bases. Looked up from germline, CDR1 is MDHEN and CDR2 is SYDVKM. Trimming removed 7 bases from V and 7 bases from J; junction bases left unmatched: 11. The CDR3 is 15 amino acids. Here the CDR3 DNA reads TGTGCCAGCAACCCATCGGGGACAGGCGGTGAAAAACTGTTTTTT. The encoded protein is CASNPSGTGGEKLFF.

The gene calls are TRBV19 and TRBJ1-5, with 9 bases aligning to TRBD1. The CDR3 runs 16 residues. Germline V gene data show CDR1 as LNHDA and CDR2 as SQIVND (reference sequence). J lost 3 bases, V lost 5 bases, and 8 bases had no gene match. CDR3 sequence reads: CASSVFTGGDNQPQHF. In DNA form, the CDR3 reads TGTGCCAGTAGTGTGTTTACAGGGGGCGACAATCAGCCCCAGCATTTT.

This chain uses TRBV5-5 with TRBJ1-1; 8 bases are shared with TRBD1. V was clipped by 4 bases and J by 1 base; unmatched bases: 6. The CDR3 loop spans 15 amino acids. Per the germline V gene, CDR1 is SGHKS and CDR2 is YYEKEE (reference sequence). The CDR3 spells CASSARQGTNTEAFF. The CDR3 bases are TGTGCCAGCAGCGCAAGACAGGGGACGAACACTGAAGCTTTCTTT. The variable domain in full, with the rest retrieved from reference TRBV5-5 and TRBJ1-1, is DAGVTQSPTHLIKTRGQQVTLRCSPISGHKSVSWYQQVLGQGPQFIFQYYEKEERGRGNFPDRFSARQFPNYSSELNVNALLLGDSALYLCASSARQGTNTEAFFGQGTRLTVV.

The chain has TRBV11-1 and TRBJ1-1; D remains ambiguous. V lost 5 bases and J 4 bases, leaving 11 bases between the germline ends. This CDR3 is 13 amino acids long. Germline assignment: CDR1 SGHAT and CDR2 FQDESV (reference sequence). The chain's CDR3 is CASSLSEGTEAFF. In nucleotides, the CDR3 is TGTGCCAGCAGCCTCTCGGAGGGCACTGAAGCTTTCTTT. The whole variable domain, remainder taken from reference TRBV11-1 and TRBJ1-1, is EAEVAQSPRYKITEKSQAVAFWCDPISGHATLYWYRQILGQGPELLVQFQDESVVDDSQLPKDRFSAERLKGVDSTLKIQPAELGDSAMYLCASSLSEGTEAFFGQGTRLTVV.

The V and J genes are TRBV5-4 and TRBJ1-3; the D gene is possibly TRBD1 (6 bases). V lost 1 base to trimming and J lost 4 bases, with 9 bases between them. The CDR3 is 14 residues long. Germline assignment: CDR1 SGHNT and CDR2 YYREEE (reference sequence). CDR3 sequence: CASSLQDSGNTIYF. The CDR3, as DNA: TGTGCCAGCAGCTTGCAGGACAGCGGAAACACCATATATTTT.

The rearrangement uses TRBV4-1 and TRBJ1-1; the D is unclear. There are 15 residues in the CDR3. V gave up 1 base and J gave up 0 bases, with 9 bases separating them. Germline-derived CDR1 and CDR2 are MGHRA and YSYEKL. The CDR3 protein is CASSQAGRLNTEAFF. As DNA, the CDR3 is TGCGCCAGCAGCCAAGCGGGAAGGTTGAACACTGAAGCTTTCTTT.

This chain joins TRBV7-9 and TRBJ1-6, with a possible D match to TRBD1 (5 bases). V lost 5 bases to trimming and J lost 12 bases, with 14 bases between them. Germline-derived CDR1 and CDR2 are SEHNR and FQNEAQ (reference sequence). The CDR3 spans 13 residues. The CDR3 sequence is CASSLSGGRPLHF. The DNA of the CDR3 is TGTGCCAGCAGCCTAAGCGGGGGTAGACCCCTCCACTTT.

Comments on this clone: Different DNA sequences within this sample yield the same CDR3. The chain joins TRBV5-4 to TRBJ2-7; 7 bases line up with TRBD1. The J segment lost 0 bases and the V segment lost 4 bases, leaving 4 bases of the junction unmatched. Germline CDR1 SGHNT, CDR2 YYREEE (reference sequence). The CDR3 contains 14 residues. The CDR3 nucleotides read TGTGCCAGCAGCAGCCGGGACAGCTCCTACGAGCAGTACTTC. This gives the protein CASSSRDSSYEQYF.

In DNA form, the CDR3 reads TGTGCCAGCAGCTTGACCGGGGGACTCGGAAATTCACCCCTCCACTTT. Amino acids: CASSLTGGLGNSPLHF. This chain uses TRBV7-9 with TRBJ1-6; weak D call: TRBD1 (5 bases). This CDR3 is built from 16 residues. CDR1 is SEHNR, CDR2 FQNEAQ, per germline (reference sequence). Deletions cut 3 bases from V and 7 bases from J, with 16 bases between.